This entry concerns a single T cell receptor beta chain. Its antigen is undetermined. The treatment: roughly ten-day PBMC culture with coronavirus spike peptide pools or control peptides (ViraFEST assay). The study sequenced cultured CD4+ T cell DNA using the Oncomine TCR Beta short-read assay. Genomic DNA was isolated from cultured CD4+ T cells. TCRdb independently ran MiXCR on the PCR reads; one entry per CDR3 protein. The data show fewer than 20,000 distinct CDR3 sequences, more than 55% seen once. These data are taken from a study of vaccination and CD4 T cells after COVID-19. Study-wide points: From a median of about 20 to 38, SARS-CoV-2-reactive clonotypes increased, though not significantly. It was observed that, in convalescent patients, a median approximately 86% of reactive clones arose only post-vaccination.

This CDR3 region has 12 residues. Trimming stripped 7 bases from V and 3 bases from J, with 7 bases between. The germline CDR1 and CDR2 sequences are SEHNR and FQNEAQ (reference sequence). This chain links TRBV7-9 with TRBJ2-1; D uncertain. Specimen: CD4+ T cells from blood, cultured in vitro. The sequence was collected from a human donor who had recovered from COVID-19. In DNA form, the CDR3 reads TGTGCCAGCACAGAATTCTACAATGAGCAGTTCTTC. Translation: CASTEFYNEQFF.